This TCR beta chain was profiled in a study of blood T cell repertoires in COVID-19. Using immunoSEQ multiplex PCR, the repertoire was profiled, and TCRdb retains in-frame clones only, with some absent. The sample includes 150,000 to 200,000 clones, over 75% of them seen just once. The sequencing sample was made of peripheral blood. The receptor was isolated from a man aged 60-69 years with active or convalescent COVID-19.

The CDR3 here is CASSLGAGKNIQYF. The CDR3, as DNA: TGCGCCAGCAGCTTAGGGGCGGGGAAAAACATTCAGTACTTC. The chain has TRBV5-1 and TRBJ2-4; a possible D gene is TRBD2 (6 bases). V was trimmed by 2 bases and J by 4 bases, leaving 10 bases between them. Germline CDR1 reads SGHRS; CDR2 reads YFSETQ. The CDR3 runs 14 residues.